A single T cell receptor beta chain is shown here with its context. This clonotype was observed a handful of times. The target of this receptor is not known. No base-level quality is on record; no much larger clone is a single base apart. The germline V gene gives CDR1 as SGHDT and CDR2 as YYEEEE. From cysteine to phenylalanine, the CDR3 is 13 amino acids long. The read is trimmed to its CDR3 DNA, 39 bases read in frame from base 1. Library preparation employed 5' RACE. A second roughly 6 to 11 cycle PCR used a sample-barcoded 5' primer and a J-beta primer mix. Each TCR beta cDNA molecule received a unique molecular identifier from a template-switch 5' adaptor carrying 12 random nucleotides. Each sample yielded at least 2.5 million CDR3-containing paired-end reads. All of the RNA was converted into first-strand cDNA using the Mint cDNA synthesis kit, with a TRBC-specific oligonucleotide serving as the primer. Following uracil-DNA glycosylase treatment, a first 18-cycle PCR with universal primers M1SS and BC2_uni_R was performed on all cDNA. The authors' analysis ran thus. Normalization of each sample was performed by random selection of 1 million high-quality reads, each carrying a distinct molecular identifier. Reads with shared molecular identifiers were discarded instead of being binned into consensus sequences. MiTCR, with a Q25 quality threshold and the strictest error-elimination algorithm, was used for CDR3 identification, clonotype clustering and error correction. A nonparametric unseen species model using Euler transformation provided a lower-bound estimate of total TCR beta diversity. The public reads were quality trimmed at Q25 with fastp and then assembled into clones with MiXCR by TCRdb, keeping productive beta chains. One record per CDR3 amino acid sequence lists the most common genes and DNA. It is TCRdb's table, rather than the study itself, that gives the V and J calls and clone size. The sample yields around 1,900,000 distinct CDR3 sequences; roughly two fifths were counted once. Of the sample, more than 20% falls within the top ten clones.

Systemically healthy Caucasian individuals from Russia, about 38 in total and aged about 6 to 90 years, were included as donors. Roughly 9 milliliters of peripheral blood were drawn from each donor into EDTA-treated Vacutainer tubes. Ficoll-Paque density-gradient centrifugation was used to isolate PBMCs, with at least 6 million per sample. Total RNA, at least 5 micrograms per sample, was extracted from PBMCs with Trizol reagent. For every donor, flow cytometry on a PBMC aliquot measured the percentage of naive CD45RAhigh/CD27high T cells. The sample belongs to a study of blood T cells in healthy people across ages (dated by TCRdb to the mid-2010s). A note on the overall study: Template switching captured roughly one uniquely barcoded TCR beta cDNA molecule per two T cells in model experiments. Age-related changes in TCR beta repertoire diversity were measured in the study by deep sequencing normalized with unique cDNA molecular identifiers. The donors were divided into four age groups: young (average approximately 15 years), middle-aged (about 41), aged (roughly 60) and long-lived (around 80). To avoid experimental bias, donors of different ages were spread randomly across the sequencing lanes. For two donors (one aged 18 to 30 and one aged 80 or older), the study analyzed two additional independent replicas of 1 million unique cDNA reads from the same blood draw. General study outcomes and caveats: Estimates of total diversity based on one million sequenced T cells were regarded as lower bounds and as underestimates. Bulk unsorted PBMC profiling prevented conclusive comparison of naive and antigen-experienced compartments. Donor CMV infection status was unknown, potentially confounding age-related changes in expanded clonotypes. Compared with the aged group, the long-lived group had more naive CD4+ T cells, fewer expanded clones and increased TCR diversity, suggesting age selection. Observed TCR beta diversity per million T cells fell roughly linearly with age, and a significant reduction was already apparent by age around 40. The percentage of naive T cells measured by flow cytometry correlated strongly with observed TCR beta diversity.

This TCR was recovered from a human donor in good health. In this chain, TRBV5-6 is recombined with TRBJ2-4; the best D guess is TRBD2, with 5 bases matching. The J call may not be correct, given that the DNA end is closer to TRBJ2-7. Specimen: blood. The CDR3 protein: CASSATGTYEQYF. The nucleotide sequence reads as follows: TGTGCCAGCAGCGCGACCGGGACCTACGAGCAGTACTTC.